These T cell receptor beta chains were read from a single sample in a study of cytomegalovirus exposure and HLA in healthy donors. TCRdb's table, derived via immunoSEQ multiplex PCR, lists solely in-frame clones and lacks some. The repertoire includes roughly 100,000 clones, approximately 76% of them detected once, and about 6.6% sits in the top ten. Sequences were obtained from PBMCs. These TCRs come from a middle-aged man in good health and CMV-seropositive. The CDR3 runs from the conserved cysteine through the conserved F or W. Size is stated for part of the rows, as once, few or many counts, or as a class when the clone is expanded.

TRBV6-1,TRBJ1-4,few,CASGDRGLRAEKLFF
TRBV6-1,TRBJ1-1,once,CASRAPPNTEAFF
TRBV7-7,-,once,CASSLKSGGSSYEQYF
TRBV11-2,TRBJ2-2,-,CASSPRDRATGELFF
TRBV5-4,TRBJ1-1,once,CASSPGTGENTEAFF
TRBV5-6,TRBJ1-1,-,CASSQTGLEAFF
TRBV23-1,TRBJ2-2,few,CASSQPDRGIGTGELFF
TRBV6-4,TRBJ2-6,-,CASKSSGANVLTF
TRBV19,TRBJ2-2,once,CASTTDRTNTGELFF
TRBV19,TRBJ1-2,-,CASSPQGNYGYTF
TRBV10-1,TRBJ2-5,-,CASSGGRTREGLETQYF
TRBV12-2,TRBJ1-1,-,CASRLVGGQAFF
TRBV5-4,TRBJ2-3,-,CASSFTGKRADTQYF
TRBV27,TRBJ2-5,-,CASSRDRGGETQYF
TRBV7-2,TRBJ1-2,-,CASSIGTGNYGYTF
TRBV5-6,TRBJ1-2,-,CASTWDRASYGYTF
TRBV18,TRBJ1-2,-,CASSPLGLNYGYTF
TRBV4-1,TRBJ1-4,-,CASSQVGTGGEKLFF
TRBV5-1,TRBJ2-3,once,CASSLVAGGPSTDTQYF
TRBV9,TRBJ2-3,-,CATGTTSLFTDTQYF
TRBV5-1,TRBJ2-5,-,CASSLASGETQYF
TRBV6-6,TRBJ2-7,-,CASQRSQVLSYEQYF
TRBV6-6,TRBJ2-4,-,CASSYARQGAKNIQYF
TRBV7-2,TRBJ2-3,-,CASKAVAGGPDTQYF
TRBV4-1,TRBJ2-5,-,CASSQGGGRYQETQYF
TRBV6-1,TRBJ2-3,-,CASSEFSGGSSTDTQYF
TRBV10-2,TRBJ1-5,-,CASSYGDSNQPQHF